The present entry profiles one T cell receptor beta chain with its context. Here immunoSEQ multiplex PCR was the method, and the copy in TCRdb shows in-frame clones only, minus some. The sample lists roughly 200,000 clones; roughly 82% were seen once. The germline V gene has CDR1 SGHTA and CDR2 FQGNSA. The CDR3 length is 12 residues. Trimming left V 8 bases short and J 12 bases short, with 17 bases between. These data come from a study of blood T cell repertoires in COVID-19. The sequenced material came from PBMCs or T cells enriched from blood (not recorded which). This rearrangement joins TRBV7-2 to TRBJ2-1; the D is unclear. This clonotype originated in a man in his forties who had recovered from COVID-19. The CDR3 spells CASSTDTMTQFF. DNA for the CDR3: TGTGCCAGCTCCACAGATACAATGACGCAGTTCTTC. Full variable domain (missing parts from reference TRBV7-2 and TRBJ2-1): GAGVSQSPSNKVTEKGKDVELRCDPISGHTALYWYRQSLGQGLEFLIYFQGNSAPDKSGLPSDRFSAERTGGSVSTLTIQRTQQEDSAVYLCASSTDTMTQFFGPGTRLTVL.